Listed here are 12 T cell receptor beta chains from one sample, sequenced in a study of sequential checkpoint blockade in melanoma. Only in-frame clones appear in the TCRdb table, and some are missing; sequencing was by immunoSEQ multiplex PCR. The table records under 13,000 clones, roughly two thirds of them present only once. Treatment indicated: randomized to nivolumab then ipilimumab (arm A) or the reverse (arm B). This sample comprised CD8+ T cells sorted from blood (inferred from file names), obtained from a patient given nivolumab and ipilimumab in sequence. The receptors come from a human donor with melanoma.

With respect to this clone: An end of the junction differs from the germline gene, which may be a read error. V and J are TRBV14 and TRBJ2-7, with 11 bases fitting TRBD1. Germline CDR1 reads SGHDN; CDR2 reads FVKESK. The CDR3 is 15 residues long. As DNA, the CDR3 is TGTGCCAGCAACCAAGCCGGGACAGGGGGCTACGAGCAGTACTTC. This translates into CASNQAGTGGYEQYF.

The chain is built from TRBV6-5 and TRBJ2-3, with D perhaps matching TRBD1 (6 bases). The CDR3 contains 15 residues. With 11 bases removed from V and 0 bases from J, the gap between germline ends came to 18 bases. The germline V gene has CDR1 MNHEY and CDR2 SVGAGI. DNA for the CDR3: TGTGCCTCATCCGTGACAGGCACTAGCACAGATACGCAGTATTTT. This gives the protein CASSVTGTSTDTQYF.

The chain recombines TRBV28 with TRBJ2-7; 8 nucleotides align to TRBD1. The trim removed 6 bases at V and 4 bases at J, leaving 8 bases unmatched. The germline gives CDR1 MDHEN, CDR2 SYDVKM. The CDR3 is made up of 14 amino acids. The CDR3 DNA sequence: TGTGCCAGCAGACAACAGGGGGGAAGTTACGAGCAGTACTTC. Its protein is CASRQQGGSYEQYF.

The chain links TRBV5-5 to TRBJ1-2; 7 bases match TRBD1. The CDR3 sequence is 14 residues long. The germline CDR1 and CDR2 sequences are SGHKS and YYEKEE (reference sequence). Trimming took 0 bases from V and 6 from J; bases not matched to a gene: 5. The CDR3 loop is CASSLVRGGDGYTF. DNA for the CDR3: TGTGCCAGCAGCTTGGTCAGAGGGGGCGATGGCTACACCTTC.

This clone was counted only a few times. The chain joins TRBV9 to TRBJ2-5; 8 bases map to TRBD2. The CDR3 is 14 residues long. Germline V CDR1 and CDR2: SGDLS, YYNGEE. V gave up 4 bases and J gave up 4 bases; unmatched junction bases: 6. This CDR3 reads CASSIGLAPETQYF. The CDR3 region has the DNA TGTGCCAGCAGCATCGGACTAGCCCCAGAGACCCAGTACTTC.

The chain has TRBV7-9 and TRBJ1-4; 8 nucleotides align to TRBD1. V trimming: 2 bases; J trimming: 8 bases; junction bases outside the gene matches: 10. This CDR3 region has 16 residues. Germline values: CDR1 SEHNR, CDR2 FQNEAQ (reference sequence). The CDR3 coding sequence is TGTGCCAGCAGCTTAACCCCAGGGGGCTTAGGGGAAAAACTGTTTTTT. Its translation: CASSLTPGGLGEKLFF.

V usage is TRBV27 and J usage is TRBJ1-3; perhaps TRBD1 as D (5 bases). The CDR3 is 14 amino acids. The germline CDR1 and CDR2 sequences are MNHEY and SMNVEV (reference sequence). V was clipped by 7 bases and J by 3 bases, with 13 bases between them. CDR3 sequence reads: CASKRGEGGNTIYF. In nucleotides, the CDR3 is TGTGCCAGCAAGAGAGGGGAGGGTGGAAACACCATATATTTT.

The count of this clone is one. The CDR3 spells CASSQDPSRGSVYGYTF. The CDR3 region has the DNA TGCGCCAGCAGCCAAGATCCCTCCAGGGGCTCAGTCTATGGCTACACCTTC. The chain uses TRBV4-3 and TRBJ1-2; TRBD1 is a possible D gene (6 bases). This CDR3 is 17 amino acids long. CDR1 is LGHNA, CDR2 YSLEER, per germline. Trimming took off 0 bases at V and 4 bases at J, with 18 bases between the two ends.

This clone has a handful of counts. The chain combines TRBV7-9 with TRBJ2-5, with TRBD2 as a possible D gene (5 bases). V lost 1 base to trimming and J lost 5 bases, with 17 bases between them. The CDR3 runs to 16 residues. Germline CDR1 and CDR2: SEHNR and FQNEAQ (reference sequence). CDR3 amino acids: CASSLGMGVDSETQYF. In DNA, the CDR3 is TGTGCCAGCAGCTTAGGGATGGGAGTTGATTCGGAGACCCAGTACTTC. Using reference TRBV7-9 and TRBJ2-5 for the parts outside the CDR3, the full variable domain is DTGVSQNPRHKITKRGQNVTFRCDPISEHNRLYWYRQTLGQGPEFLTYFQNEAQLEKSRLLSDRFSAERPKGSFSTLEIQRTEQGDSAMYLCASSLGMGVDSETQYFGPGTRLLVL.

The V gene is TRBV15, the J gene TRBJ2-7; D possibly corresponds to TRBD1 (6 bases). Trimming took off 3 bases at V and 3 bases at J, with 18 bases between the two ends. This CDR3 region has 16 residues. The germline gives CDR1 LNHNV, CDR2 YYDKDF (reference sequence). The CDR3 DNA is TGTGCCACCAGCAGGGCTCCGGGGACACGGATCTACGAGCAGTACTTC. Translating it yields CATSRAPGTRIYEQYF.

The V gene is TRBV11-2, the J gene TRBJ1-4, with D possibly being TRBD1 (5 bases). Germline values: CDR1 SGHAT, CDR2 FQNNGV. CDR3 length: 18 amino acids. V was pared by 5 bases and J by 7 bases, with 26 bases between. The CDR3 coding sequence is TGTGCCAGCAGCCCCAGAATCGTTAGTGGGGGGTGGAGTGAAAAACTGTTTTTT. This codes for CASSPRIVSGGWSEKLFF.

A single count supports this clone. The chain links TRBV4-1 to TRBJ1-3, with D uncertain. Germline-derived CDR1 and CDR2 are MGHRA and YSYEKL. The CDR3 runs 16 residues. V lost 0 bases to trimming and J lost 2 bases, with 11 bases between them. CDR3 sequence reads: CASSQEPTRAGNTIYF. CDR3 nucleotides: TGCGCCAGCAGCCAAGAGCCTACGCGGGCTGGAAACACCATATATTTT.